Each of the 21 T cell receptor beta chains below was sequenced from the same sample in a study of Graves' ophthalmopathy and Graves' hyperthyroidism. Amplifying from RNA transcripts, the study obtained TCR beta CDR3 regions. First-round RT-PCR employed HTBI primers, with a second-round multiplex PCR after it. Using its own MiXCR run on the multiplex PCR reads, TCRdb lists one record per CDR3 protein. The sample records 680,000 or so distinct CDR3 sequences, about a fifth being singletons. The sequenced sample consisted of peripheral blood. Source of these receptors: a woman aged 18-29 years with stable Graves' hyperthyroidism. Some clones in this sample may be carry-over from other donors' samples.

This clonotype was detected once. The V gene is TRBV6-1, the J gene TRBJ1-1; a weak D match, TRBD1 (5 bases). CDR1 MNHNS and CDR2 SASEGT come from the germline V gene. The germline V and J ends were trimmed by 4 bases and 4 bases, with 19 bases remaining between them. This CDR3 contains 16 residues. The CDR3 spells CASSVKPSGGSTEAFF. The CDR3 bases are TGTGCCAGCAGTGTAAAACCTTCGGGGGGGAGCACTGAAGCTTTCTTT.

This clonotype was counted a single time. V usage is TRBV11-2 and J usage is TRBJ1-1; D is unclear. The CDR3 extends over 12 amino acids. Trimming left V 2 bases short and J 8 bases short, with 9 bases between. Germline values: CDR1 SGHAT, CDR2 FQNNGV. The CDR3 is CASSLSRSEAFF. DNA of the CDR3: TGTGCCAGCAGCTTATCAAGGTCCGAAGCTTTCTTT. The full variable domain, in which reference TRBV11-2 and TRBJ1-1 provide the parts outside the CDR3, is EAGVAQSPRYKIIEKRQSVAFWCNPISGHATLYWYQQILGQGPKLLIQFQNNGVVDDSQLPKDRFSAERLKGVDSTLKIQPAKLEDSAVYLCASSLSRSEAFFGQGTRLTVV.

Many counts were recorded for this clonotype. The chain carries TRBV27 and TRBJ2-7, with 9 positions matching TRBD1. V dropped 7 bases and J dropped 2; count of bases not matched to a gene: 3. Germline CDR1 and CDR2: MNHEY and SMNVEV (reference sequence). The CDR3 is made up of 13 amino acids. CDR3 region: CASTGTGTYEQYF. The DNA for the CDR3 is TGTGCCAGCACCGGGACAGGGACCTACGAGCAGTACTTC.

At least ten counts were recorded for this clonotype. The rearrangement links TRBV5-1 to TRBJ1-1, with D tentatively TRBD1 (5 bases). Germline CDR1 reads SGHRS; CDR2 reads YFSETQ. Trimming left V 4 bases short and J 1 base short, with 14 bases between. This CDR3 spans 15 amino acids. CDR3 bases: TGCGCCAGCAGCGGGACCGGGGCCTCGAACACTGAAGCTTTCTTT. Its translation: CASSGTGASNTEAFF.

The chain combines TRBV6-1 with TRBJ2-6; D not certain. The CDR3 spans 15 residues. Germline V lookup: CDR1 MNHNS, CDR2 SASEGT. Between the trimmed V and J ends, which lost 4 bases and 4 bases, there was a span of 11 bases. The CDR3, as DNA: TGTGCCAGCAGTGTCAACCCCGGAGGGGCCAACGTCCTGACTTTC. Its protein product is CASSVNPGGANVLTF.

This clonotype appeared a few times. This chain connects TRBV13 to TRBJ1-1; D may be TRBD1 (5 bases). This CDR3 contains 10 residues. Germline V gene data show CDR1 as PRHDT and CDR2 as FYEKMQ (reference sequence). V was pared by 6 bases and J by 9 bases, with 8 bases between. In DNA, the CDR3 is TGTGCCAGCAGATGGACAAAAGCTTTCTTT. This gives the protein CASRWTKAFF.

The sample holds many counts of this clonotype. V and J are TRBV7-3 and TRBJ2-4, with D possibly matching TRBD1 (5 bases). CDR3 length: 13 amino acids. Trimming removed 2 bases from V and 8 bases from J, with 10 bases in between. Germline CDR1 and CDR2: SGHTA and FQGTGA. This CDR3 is CASSLGARDIQYF. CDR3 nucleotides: TGTGCCAGCAGCTTAGGGGCTAGGGACATTCAGTACTTC. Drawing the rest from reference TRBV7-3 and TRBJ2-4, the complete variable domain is GAGVSQTPSNKVTEKGKYVELRCDPISGHTALYWYRQSLGQGPEFLIYFQGTGAADDSGLPNDRFFAVRPEGSVSTLKIQRTERGDSAVYLCASSLGARDIQYFGAGTRLSVL.

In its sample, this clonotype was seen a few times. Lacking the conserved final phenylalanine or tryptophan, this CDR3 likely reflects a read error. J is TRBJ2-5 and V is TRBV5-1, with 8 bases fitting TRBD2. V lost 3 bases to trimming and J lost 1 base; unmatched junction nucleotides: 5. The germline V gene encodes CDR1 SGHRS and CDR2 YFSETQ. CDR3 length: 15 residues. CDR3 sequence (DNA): TGCGCCAGCAGCTGGGCGGGAGGCCCCCAAGAGACCCAGTACCTC. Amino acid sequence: CASSWAGGPQETQYL.

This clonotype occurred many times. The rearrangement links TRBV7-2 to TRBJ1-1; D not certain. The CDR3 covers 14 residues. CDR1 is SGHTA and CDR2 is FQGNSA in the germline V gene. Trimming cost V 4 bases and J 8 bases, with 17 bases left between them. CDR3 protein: CASSSNGLQEEAFF. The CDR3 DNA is TGTGCCAGCAGCTCCAACGGGCTTCAGGAAGAAGCTTTCTTT.

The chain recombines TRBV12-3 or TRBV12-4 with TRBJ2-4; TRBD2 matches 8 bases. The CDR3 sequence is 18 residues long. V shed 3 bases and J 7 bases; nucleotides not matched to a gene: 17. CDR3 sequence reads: CASSFSSRASGGSNIQYF. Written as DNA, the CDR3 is TGTGCCAGCAGTTTCAGCTCCCGGGCCTCGGGAGGGTCGAACATTCAGTACTTC.

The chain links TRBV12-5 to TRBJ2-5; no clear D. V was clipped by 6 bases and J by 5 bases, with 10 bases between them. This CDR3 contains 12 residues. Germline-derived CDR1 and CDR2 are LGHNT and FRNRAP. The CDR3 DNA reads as TGTGCTAGTGGGGACGTTAGCGAGACCCAGTACTTC. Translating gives CASGDVSETQYF. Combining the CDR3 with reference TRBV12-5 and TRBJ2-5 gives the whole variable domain DARVTQTPRHKVTEMGQEVTMRCQPILGHNTVFWYRQTMMQGLELLAYFRNRAPLDDSGMPKDRFSAEMPDATLATLKIQPSEPRDSAVYFCASGDVSETQYFGPGTRLLVL.

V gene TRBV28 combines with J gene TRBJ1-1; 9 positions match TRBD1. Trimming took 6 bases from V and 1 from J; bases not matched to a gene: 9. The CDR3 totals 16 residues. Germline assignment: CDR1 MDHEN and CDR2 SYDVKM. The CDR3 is CASSQGTGIQNTEAFF. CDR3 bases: TGTGCCAGCAGCCAAGGGACAGGGATACAGAACACTGAAGCTTTCTTT.

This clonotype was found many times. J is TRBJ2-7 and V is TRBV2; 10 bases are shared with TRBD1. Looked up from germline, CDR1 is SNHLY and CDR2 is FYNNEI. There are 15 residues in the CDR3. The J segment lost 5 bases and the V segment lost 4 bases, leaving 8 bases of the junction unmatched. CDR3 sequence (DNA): TGTGCCAGCAGTGCACCGGGACAGGGGACCGACGAGCAGTACTTC. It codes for CASSAPGQGTDEQYF.

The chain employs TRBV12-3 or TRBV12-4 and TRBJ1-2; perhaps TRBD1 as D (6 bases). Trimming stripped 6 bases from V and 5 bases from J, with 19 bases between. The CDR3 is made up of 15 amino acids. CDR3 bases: TGTGCCAGCAGCCTCTACCGGGACACTACTTATGGCTACACCTTC. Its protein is CASSLYRDTTYGYTF.

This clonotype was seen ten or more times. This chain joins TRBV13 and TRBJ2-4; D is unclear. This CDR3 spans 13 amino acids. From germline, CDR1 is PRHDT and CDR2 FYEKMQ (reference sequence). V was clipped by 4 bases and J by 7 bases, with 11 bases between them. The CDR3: CASSSSPYNIQYF. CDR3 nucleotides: TGTGCCAGCAGCTCCTCCCCCTATAACATTCAGTACTTC.

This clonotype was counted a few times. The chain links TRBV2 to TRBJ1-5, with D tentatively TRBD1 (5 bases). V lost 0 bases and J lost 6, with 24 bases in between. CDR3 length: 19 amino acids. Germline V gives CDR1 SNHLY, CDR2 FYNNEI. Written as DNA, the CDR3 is TGTGCCAGCAGTGAAGCGGCGCGGGGGACCTGGGGACCAGGTCAGCCCCAGCATTTT. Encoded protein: CASSEAARGTWGPGQPQHF.

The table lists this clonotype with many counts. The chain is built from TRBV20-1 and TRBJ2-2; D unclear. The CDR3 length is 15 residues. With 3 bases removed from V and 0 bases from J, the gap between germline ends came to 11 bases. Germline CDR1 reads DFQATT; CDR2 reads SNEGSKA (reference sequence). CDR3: CSASASRPNTGELFF. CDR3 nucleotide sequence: TGCAGTGCTAGCGCGAGCCGACCGAACACCGGGGAGCTGTTTTTT.

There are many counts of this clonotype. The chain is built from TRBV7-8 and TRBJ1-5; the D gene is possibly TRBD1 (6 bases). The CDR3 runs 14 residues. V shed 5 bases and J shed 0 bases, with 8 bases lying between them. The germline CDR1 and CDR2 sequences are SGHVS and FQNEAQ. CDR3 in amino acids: CASSDRNSNQPQHF. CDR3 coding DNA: TGTGCCAGCAGCGACAGGAATAGCAATCAGCCCCAGCATTTT.

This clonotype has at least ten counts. The CDR3 DNA follows: TGTGCCAGCAGTCGAAACCCGGGGACTAACTATGGCTACACCTTC. Protein sequence: CASSRNPGTNYGYTF. The chain carries TRBV7-3 and TRBJ1-2; unclear D gene. Trimming cost V 6 bases and J 0 bases, with 14 bases left between them. Germline assignment: CDR1 SGHTA and CDR2 FQGTGA. The CDR3 consists of 15 residues.

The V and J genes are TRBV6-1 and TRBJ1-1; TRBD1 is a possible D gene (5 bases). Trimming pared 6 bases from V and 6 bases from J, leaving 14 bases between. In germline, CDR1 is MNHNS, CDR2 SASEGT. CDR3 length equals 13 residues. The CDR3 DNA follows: TGTGCCAGCAGGCGCCGGGGGGTACCTGAAGCTTTCTTT. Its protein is CASRRRGVPEAFF.

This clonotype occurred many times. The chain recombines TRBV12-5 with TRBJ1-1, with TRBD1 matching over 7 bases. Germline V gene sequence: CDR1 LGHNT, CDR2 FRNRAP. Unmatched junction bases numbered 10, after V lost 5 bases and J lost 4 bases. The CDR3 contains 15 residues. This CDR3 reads CASGRPGQEGTEAFF. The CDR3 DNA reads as TGTGCTAGTGGTAGACCCGGACAGGAGGGCACTGAAGCTTTCTTT.